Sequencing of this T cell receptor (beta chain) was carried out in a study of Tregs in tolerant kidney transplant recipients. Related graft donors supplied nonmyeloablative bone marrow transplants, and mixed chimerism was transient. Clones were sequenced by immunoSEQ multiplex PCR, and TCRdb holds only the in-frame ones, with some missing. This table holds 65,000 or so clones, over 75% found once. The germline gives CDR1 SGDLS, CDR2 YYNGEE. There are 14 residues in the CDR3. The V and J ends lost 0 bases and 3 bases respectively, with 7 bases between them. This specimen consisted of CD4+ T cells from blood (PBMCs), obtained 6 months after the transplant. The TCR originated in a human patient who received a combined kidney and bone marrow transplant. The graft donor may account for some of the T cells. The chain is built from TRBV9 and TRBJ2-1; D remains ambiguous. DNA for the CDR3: TGTGCCAGCAGCGTAGGCAGGAACTACAATGAGCAGTTCTTC. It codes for CASSVGRNYNEQFF.